This T cell receptor beta chain was identified during a study of T cells in localized non-small cell lung cancer. Study results and limitations: It was uninvolved adjacent lung that showed the highest T cell clonality, exceeding tumor. Multi-region tumor sequencing was not done, so intratumor heterogeneity could not be excluded.

With respect to this clone: Antigen specificity is unknown.

CDR1 and CDR2 (germline): MNHGY, SAAAGT. V dropped 0 bases and J dropped 6; count of bases not matched to a gene: 6. There are 16 residues in the CDR3. Generated by immunoSEQ multiplex PCR, the TCRdb table keeps only in-frame clones and is missing some. The sample lists some 1,000 clones; roughly 21% were seen once. V gene TRBV6-8 combines with J gene TRBJ2-1; 9 positions agree with TRBD2. The TCR originated in a male donor aged 60 or over with stage I squamous cell lung carcinoma. The material sequenced was lung tumor tissue, taken before any cancer treatment. The DNA for the CDR3 is TGTGCCAGCAGTTACTCGGGGACTAGCCTTACCAATGAGCAGTTCTTC. Translating gives CASSYSGTSLTNEQFF.